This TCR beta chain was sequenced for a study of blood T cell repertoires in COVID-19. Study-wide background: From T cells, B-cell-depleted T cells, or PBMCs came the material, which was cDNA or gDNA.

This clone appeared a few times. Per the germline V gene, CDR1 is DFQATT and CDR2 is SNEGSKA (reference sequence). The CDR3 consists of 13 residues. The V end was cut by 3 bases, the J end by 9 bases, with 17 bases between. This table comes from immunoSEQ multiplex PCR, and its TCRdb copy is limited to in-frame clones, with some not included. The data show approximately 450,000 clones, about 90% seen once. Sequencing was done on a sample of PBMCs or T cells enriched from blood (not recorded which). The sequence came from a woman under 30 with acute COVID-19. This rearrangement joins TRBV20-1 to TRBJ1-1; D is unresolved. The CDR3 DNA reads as TGCAGTGCTAGTGTTCCAGAGGCGCCTAAAGCTTTCTTT. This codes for CSASVPEAPKAFF.